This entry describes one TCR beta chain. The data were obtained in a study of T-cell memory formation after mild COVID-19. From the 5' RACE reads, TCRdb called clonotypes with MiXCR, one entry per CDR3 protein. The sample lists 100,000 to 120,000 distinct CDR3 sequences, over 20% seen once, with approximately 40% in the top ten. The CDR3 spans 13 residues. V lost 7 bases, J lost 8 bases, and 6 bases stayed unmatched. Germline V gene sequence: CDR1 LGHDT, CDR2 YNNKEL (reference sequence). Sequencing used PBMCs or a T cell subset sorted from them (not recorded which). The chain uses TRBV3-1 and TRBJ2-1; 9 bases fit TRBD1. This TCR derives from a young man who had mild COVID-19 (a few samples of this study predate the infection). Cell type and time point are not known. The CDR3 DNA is TGTGCCAGCACCAGGACAGGGGACTATGAGCAGTTCTTC. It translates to CASTRTGDYEQFF.